These T cell receptor beta chains were read from a single sample in a study of blood T cell repertoires in COVID-19. The data were produced by immunoSEQ multiplex PCR, yet TCRdb's version contains in-frame clones alone and is incomplete. Here the sample spans 85,000 to 100,000 clones, just over 85% being singletons. Sequencing used peripheral blood. Receptors originate from a woman aged 55-75 years in a cohort sampled during active or convalescent COVID-19. Both conserved end residues are part of each CDR3. The D gene is left open where the match is weak. Some rows have no size entry. The others give once, few or many, or a class for an expanded clone.

J | V | size | D | CDR3 | DNA
TRBJ2-7 | TRBV5-8 | . | TRBD2 | CASSLSLAGREQYF | TGTGCCAGCAGCTTGAGTCTAGCGGGACGCGAGCAGTACTTC
TRBJ2-1 | TRBV19 | . | . | CASSMSGYYNEQFF | TGTGCCAGTAGTATGTCAGGGTATTACAATGAGCAGTTCTTC
TRBJ2-3 | TRBV10-2 | . | TRBD1 | CASSARDRTSTDTQYF | TGCGCCAGCAGTGCCCGGGACAGAACTAGCACAGATACGCAGTATTTT
TRBJ1-4 | TRBV30 | . | . | CAWSVGVGEKLFF | TGTGCCTGGAGTGTAGGGGTGGGTGAAAAACTGTTTTTT
TRBJ2-7 | TRBV5-4 | once | . | CASSPTRDYEQYF | TGTGCCAGCAGCCCAACTAGGGACTACGAGCAGTACTTC
TRBJ1-1 | TRBV4-1 | once | TRBD1 | CASSPLGQGFEAFF | TGCGCCAGCAGCCCACTGGGACAGGGGTTTGAAGCTTTCTTT
TRBJ1-2 | TRBV6-5 | . | TRBD1 | CASSYSGTVYGYTF | TGTGCCAGCAGTTACTCAGGGACAGTCTATGGCTACACCTTC
TRBJ1-1 | TRBV5-5 | . | . | CASRPQGLNTEAFF | TGTGCCAGCAGGCCCCAGGGGCTGAACACTGAAGCTTTCTTT
TRBJ2-7 | TRBV30 | . | TRBD1 | CAWSVPGTGPSYEQYF | TGTGCCTGGAGTGTACCAGGGACAGGACCATCCTACGAGCAGTACTTC
TRBJ2-7 | TRBV7-2 | . | . | CASSFPGAYEQYF | TGTGCCAGCAGCTTCCCAGGGGCCTACGAGCAGTACTTC
TRBJ1-2 | TRBV18 | . | . | CASSSQGNYGYTF | TGTGCCAGCTCATCCCAGGGGAACTATGGCTACACCTTC
TRBJ1-2 | TRBV7-6 | once | . | CASSSGVYYTF | TGTGCCAGCAGCTCAGGGGTATACTACACCTTC
TRBJ2-7 | TRBV15 | . | TRBD2 | CATSAGGAYEQYF | TGTGCCACTAGTGCGGGAGGGGCCTACGAGCAGTACTTC
TRBJ2-7 | TRBV7-9 | . | . | CASSPQGGGSYEQYF | TGTGCCAGCAGCCCCCAGGGAGGAGGATCCTACGAGCAGTACTTC
TRBJ2-5 | TRBV7-6 | . | TRBD2 | CASSLVSTSGRASGTQYF | TGTGCCAGCAGCTTAGTATCGACTAGCGGGAGGGCCAGCGGGACCCAGTACTTC
TRBJ1-1 | TRBV14 | . | TRBD1 | CASRQDRVWGTEAFF | TGTGCCAGCAGACAGGACAGGGTCTGGGGCACTGAAGCTTTCTTT
TRBJ2-2 | TRBV5-1 | . | . | CASSIQGFDTGELFF | TGCGCCAGCAGCATTCAGGGGTTTGACACCGGGGAGCTGTTTTTT